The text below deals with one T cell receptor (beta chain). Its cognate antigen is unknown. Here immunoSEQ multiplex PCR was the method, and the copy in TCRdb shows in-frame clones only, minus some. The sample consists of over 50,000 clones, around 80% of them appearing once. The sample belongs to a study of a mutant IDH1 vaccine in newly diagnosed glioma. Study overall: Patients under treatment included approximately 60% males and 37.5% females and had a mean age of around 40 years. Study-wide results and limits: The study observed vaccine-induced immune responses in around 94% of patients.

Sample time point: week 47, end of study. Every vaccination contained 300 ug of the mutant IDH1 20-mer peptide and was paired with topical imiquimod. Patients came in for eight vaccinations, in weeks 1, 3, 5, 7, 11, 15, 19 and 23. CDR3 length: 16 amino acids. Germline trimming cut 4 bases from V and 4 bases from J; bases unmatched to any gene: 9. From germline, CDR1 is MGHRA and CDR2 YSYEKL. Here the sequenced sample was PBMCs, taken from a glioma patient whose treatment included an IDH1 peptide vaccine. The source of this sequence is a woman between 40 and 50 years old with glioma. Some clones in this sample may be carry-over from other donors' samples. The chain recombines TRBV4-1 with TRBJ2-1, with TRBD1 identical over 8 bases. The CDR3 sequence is CASSLQGEFGYNEQFF. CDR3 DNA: TGCGCCAGCAGCCTACAGGGGGAATTTGGGTACAATGAGCAGTTCTTC.